This T cell receptor beta chain originates from a study of T cells in Graves' hyperthyroidism and ophthalmopathy. The study defined stable Graves' hyperthyroidism as no ophthalmopathy progression within 18 months. Patients were excluded because of uncontrolled infection, other autoimmune disease, pregnancy or lactation. Together with thyroid ultrasound, orbital computed tomography, serum thyroxine and TRAb, clinical symptoms were used for diagnoses. Points from the study as a whole: The authors' 13 V-J model separated ophthalmopathy from stable hyperthyroidism.

The source material, RNA transcripts, was used to amplify TCR beta CDR3 regions. First-round RT-PCR targeting the TCR CDR3 was performed with the HTBI primer set. TCRdb re-called the multiplex PCR reads through MiXCR, storing one row per CDR3 protein. The sample records approximately 500,000 distinct CDR3 sequences, around 46% being singletons. This clonotype was recorded many times. The antigen is unknown. The CDR3 loop spans 12 amino acids. Trimming took off 0 bases at V and 9 bases at J, with 8 bases between the two ends. Germline loops: CDR1 LGHDT, CDR2 YNNKEL (reference sequence). Sequences were obtained from peripheral blood or thyroid tissue (not recorded which). J is TRBJ1-1 and V is TRBV3-1; TRBD1 is a possible D gene (6 bases). The TCR comes from a woman aged 18-29 years with Graves' hyperthyroidism. CDR3 amino acids: CASSQDRGQAFF. For the CDR3, the DNA is TGTGCCAGCAGCCAAGACAGGGGACAAGCTTTCTTT. Full variable domain (outside the CDR3, taken from reference TRBV3-1 and TRBJ1-1): DTAVSQTPKYLVTQMGNDKSIKCEQNLGHDTMYWYKQDSKKFLKIMFSYNNKELIINETVPNRFSPKSPDKAHLNLHINSLELGDSAVYFCASSQDRGQAFFGQGTRLTVV.